This entry concerns a single TCR beta chain. The data originate from a study of blood T cell repertoires in COVID-19. Study context: Samples of COVID-19 (acute and convalescent) were obtained from the United States, Italy and Spain. Sources were T cells, B-cell-depleted T cells, or PBMCs; the material itself was cDNA or gDNA.

The CDR3 covers 15 residues. V lost 4 bases, J lost 8 bases, and 21 bases lay in between. Germline V lookup: CDR1 SGHRS, CDR2 YFSETQ. In the original processing: Estimation of nucleated cell counts was performed using reference gene primer amplification. Method: immunoSEQ multiplex PCR; TCRdb's copy keeps in-frame clones and lacks some. The V and J calls and clone size were taken over from that table, and D and trimming were inferred from the DNA. Among 310,000 or so clones listed, about 83% were seen once. The chain is built from TRBV5-1 and TRBJ1-2; D unresolved. The sequence derives from a woman between 50 and 59 years old with acute or convalescent COVID-19. The source material was peripheral blood. DNA of the CDR3: TGCGCCAGCAGCCCGAACGAGGCCCTCGCGGGAGGCTACACCTTC. Its translation is CASSPNEALAGGYTF. Combining the CDR3 with reference TRBV5-1 and TRBJ1-2 gives the whole variable domain KAGVTQTPRYLIKTRGQQVTLSCSPISGHRSVSWYQQTPGQGLQFLFEYFSETQRNKGNFPGRFSGRQFSNSRSEMNVSTLELGDSALYLCASSPNEALAGGYTFGSGTRLTVV.